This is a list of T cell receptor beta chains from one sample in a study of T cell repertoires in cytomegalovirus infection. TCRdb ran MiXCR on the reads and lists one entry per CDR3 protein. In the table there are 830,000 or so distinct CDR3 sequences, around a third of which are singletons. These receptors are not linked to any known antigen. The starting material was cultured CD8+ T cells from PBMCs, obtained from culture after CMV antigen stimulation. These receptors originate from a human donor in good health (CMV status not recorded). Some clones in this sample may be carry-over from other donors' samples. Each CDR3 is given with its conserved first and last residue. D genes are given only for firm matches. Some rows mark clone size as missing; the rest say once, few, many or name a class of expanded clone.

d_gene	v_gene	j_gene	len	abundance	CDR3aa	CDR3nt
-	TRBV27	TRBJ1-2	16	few	CASSSGTSLGPYGYTF	TGTGCCAGCAGTTCTGGTACCTCCCTAGGCCCCTATGGCTACACCTTC
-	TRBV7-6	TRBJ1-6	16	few	CASTSPRDGYNSPLHF	TGTGCCAGCACCTCCCCCCGGGACGGATATAATTCACCCCTCCACTTT
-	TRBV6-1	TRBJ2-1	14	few	CASSALGSYNEQFF	TGTGCCAGCAGTGCCCTCGGGTCCTACAATGAGCAGTTCTTC
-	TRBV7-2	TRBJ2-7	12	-	CASQADSYEQYF	TGTGCCAGCCAGGCGGACTCCTACGAGCAGTACTTC
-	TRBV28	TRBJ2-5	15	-	CASSSASGFQETQYF	TGTGCCAGCAGTTCCGCGAGCGGGTTCCAAGAGACCCAGTACTTC
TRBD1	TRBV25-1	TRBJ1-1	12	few	CATFGTGPEAFF	TGTGCCACCTTTGGGACAGGGCCTGAAGCTTTCTTT
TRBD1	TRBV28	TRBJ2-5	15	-	CASRSTTGLEETQYF	TGTGCCAGCAGATCCACGACAGGGCTGGAGGAGACCCAGTACTTC
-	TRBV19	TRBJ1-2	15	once	CASIGPGRANYGYTF	TGTGCCAGTATCGGCCCCGGAAGGGCTAACTATGGCTACACCTTC
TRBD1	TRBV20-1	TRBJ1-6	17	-	CSAEGRDRGLYNSPLHF	TGCAGTGCTGAGGGCCGGGACAGGGGACTTTATAATTCACCCCTCCACTTT
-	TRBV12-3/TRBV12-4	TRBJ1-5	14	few	CASSSTGIHQPQHF	TGTGCCAGCAGTTCAACAGGGATCCATCAGCCCCAGCATTTT
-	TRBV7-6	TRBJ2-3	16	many	CASSLPRGPYTDTQYF	TGTGCCAGCAGCCTCCCTAGGGGACCCTACACAGATACGCAGTATTTT
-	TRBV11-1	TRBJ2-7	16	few	CASSDTRTDSYLEQYF	TGTGCCAGCAGCGATACGAGGACAGACTCCTACTTGGAGCAGTACTTC
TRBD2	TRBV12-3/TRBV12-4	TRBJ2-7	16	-	CASSNPPGGSFYEQYF	TGTGCCAGCAGTAACCCTCCCGGGGGGAGTTTCTACGAGCAGTACTTC
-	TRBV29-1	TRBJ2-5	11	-	CSVDGRETQYF	TGCAGCGTTGATGGAAGAGAGACCCAGTACTTC
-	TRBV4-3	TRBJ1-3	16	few	CASSQEWALSGNTIYF	TGCGCCAGCAGCCAAGAGTGGGCCCTCTCTGGAAACACCATATATTTT
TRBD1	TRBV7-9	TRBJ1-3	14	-	CASSRPQGANTIYF	TGTGCCAGCAGCAGACCCCAGGGGGCTAACACCATATATTTT
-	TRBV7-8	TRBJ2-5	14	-	CASAFYEGQETQYF	TGTGCCAGCGCCTTCTACGAGGGCCAAGAGACCCAGTACTTC
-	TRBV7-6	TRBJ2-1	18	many	CASSLLFAGTDSYNEQFF	TGTGCCAGCAGTTTACTATTTGCGGGGACAGACTCCTACAATGAGCAGTTCTTC
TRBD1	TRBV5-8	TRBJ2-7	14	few	CASVPGQGLYEQYF	TGTGCCAGCGTTCCGGGACAGGGCCTCTACGAGCAGTACTTC
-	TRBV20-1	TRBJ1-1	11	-	CSASSYTEAFF	TGCAGTGCTAGTAGTTACACTGAAGCTTTCTTT
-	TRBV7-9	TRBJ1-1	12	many	CASSLGAGEAFF	TGTGCCAGCAGCTTAGGGGCAGGCGAAGCTTTCTTT
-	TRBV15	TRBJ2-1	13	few	CATSNGVYNEQFF	TGTGCCACCAGCAACGGGGTCTACAATGAGCAGTTCTTC
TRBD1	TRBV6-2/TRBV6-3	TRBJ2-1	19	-	CASSYSRPGTGNSYNEQLF	TGTGCCAGCAGTTACTCCCGTCCCGGGACAGGGAACTCCTACAATGAGCAGTTGTTC
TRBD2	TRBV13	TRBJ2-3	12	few	CASRRGFDTQYF	TGTGCCAGCAGGCGGGGGTTTGATACGCAGTATTTT
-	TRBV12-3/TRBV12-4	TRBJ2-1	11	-	CASGTSNEQFF	TGTGCCAGCGGGACAAGTAATGAGCAGTTCTTC
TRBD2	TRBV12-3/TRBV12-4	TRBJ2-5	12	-	CASGSSGETQYF	TGTGCCAGCGGTTCTAGCGGGGAGACCCAGTACTTC
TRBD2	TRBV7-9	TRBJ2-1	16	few	CASSSSGGRVYNEQFF	TGTGCCAGCAGCTCCTCGGGGGGTCGGGTCTACAATGAGCAGTTCTTC
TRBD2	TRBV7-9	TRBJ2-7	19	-	CATHRTTGLAGGLLYEQYF	TGTGCCACCCACCGGACCACGGGACTAGCGGGGGGCCTACTCTACGAGCAGTACTTC
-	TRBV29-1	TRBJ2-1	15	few	CSVEDVRVSYNEQFF	TGCAGCGTTGAAGATGTAAGGGTATCCTACAATGAGCAGTTCTTC
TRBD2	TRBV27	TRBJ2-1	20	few	CASWGLAGGPHLSSYNEQFF	TGTGCCAGCTGGGGACTAGCGGGGGGGCCTCACCTGAGCTCCTACAATGAGCAGTTCTTC
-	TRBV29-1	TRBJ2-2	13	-	CSVDRDNTGELFF	TGCAGCGTAGACAGAGACAACACCGGGGAGCTGTTTTTT
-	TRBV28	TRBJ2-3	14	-	CASSYITEADTQYF	TGTGCCAGCAGTTACATCACAGAGGCAGATACGCAGTATTTT
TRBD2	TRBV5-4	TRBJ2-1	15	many	CASRSLAGGDNEQFF	TGTGCCAGCAGATCCCTAGCGGGGGGTGACAATGAGCAGTTCTTC
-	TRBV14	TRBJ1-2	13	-	CASSRDGRGGYTF	TGTGCCAGCAGTCGCGACGGTCGAGGGGGCTACACCTTC
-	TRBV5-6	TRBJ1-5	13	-	CASSLNYNQPQHF	TGTGCCAGCAGCTTGAACTACAATCAGCCCCAGCATTTT
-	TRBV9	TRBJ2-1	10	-	CASAGREQFF	TGTGCCAGCGCCGGTCGTGAGCAGTTCTTC
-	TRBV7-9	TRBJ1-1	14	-	CASSSQAWGTEAFF	TGTGCCAGCAGCTCCCAAGCGTGGGGCACTGAAGCTTTCTTT
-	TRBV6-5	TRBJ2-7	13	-	CASSYLRRDEQYF	TGTGCCAGCAGTTACCTCAGGCGCGACGAGCAGTACTTC
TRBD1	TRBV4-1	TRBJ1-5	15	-	CASSQVIEGAGPQHF	TGCGCCAGCAGCCAAGTTATTGAGGGGGCAGGGCCCCAGCATTTT
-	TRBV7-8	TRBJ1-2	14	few	CASSPSFYSYGYTF	TGTGCCAGCAGCCCAAGCTTCTACAGCTATGGCTACACCTTC
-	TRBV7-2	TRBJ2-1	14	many	CASSAQSSYNEQFF	TGTGCCAGCAGCGCCCAGAGCTCCTACAATGAGCAGTTCTTC
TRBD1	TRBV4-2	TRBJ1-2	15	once	CASSQGEQGPYGYTF	TGTGCCAGCAGCCAAGGGGAACAGGGGCCCTATGGCTACACCTTC
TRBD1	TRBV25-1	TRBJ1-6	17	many	CASSEYLAGGEGSPLHF	TGTGCCAGCAGTGAATATTTGGCAGGGGGCGAAGGGTCACCCCTCCACTTT
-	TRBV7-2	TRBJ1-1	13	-	CASSPGWSTEAFF	TGTGCCAGCAGCCCCGGGTGGAGTACTGAAGCTTTCTTT